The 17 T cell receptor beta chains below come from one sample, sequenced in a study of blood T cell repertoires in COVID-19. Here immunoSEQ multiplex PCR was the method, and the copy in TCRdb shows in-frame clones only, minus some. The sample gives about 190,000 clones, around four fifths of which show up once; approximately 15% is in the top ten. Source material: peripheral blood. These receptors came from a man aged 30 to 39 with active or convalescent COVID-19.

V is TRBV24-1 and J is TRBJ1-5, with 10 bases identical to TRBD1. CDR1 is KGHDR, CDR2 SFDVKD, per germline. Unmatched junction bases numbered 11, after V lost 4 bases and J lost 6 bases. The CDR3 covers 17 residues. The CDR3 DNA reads TGTGCCACCAGTGACCCCCGGACAGGGGGAATCAGTCAGCCCCAGCATTTT. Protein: CATSDPRTGGISQPQHF.

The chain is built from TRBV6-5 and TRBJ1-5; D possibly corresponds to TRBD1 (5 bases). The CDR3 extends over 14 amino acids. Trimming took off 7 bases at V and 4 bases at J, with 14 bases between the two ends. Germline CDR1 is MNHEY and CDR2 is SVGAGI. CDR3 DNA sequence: TGTGCCAGCAAAAGGGACTGGGGAAATCAGCCCCAGCATTTT. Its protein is CASKRDWGNQPQHF.

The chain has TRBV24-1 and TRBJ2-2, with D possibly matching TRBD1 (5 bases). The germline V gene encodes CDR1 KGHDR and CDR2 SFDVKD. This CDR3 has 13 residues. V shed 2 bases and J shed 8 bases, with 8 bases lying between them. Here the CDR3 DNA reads TGTGCCACCAGTGATTCCAGGGAAGGGGAGCTGTTTTTT. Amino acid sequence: CATSDSREGELFF.

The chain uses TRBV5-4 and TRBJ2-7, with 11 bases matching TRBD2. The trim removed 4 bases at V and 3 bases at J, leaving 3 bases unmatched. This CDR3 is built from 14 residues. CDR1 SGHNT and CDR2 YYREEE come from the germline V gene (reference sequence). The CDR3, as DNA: TGTGCCAGCAGCATCGGGACTAGCGGCTACGAGCAGTACTTC. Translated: CASSIGTSGYEQYF.

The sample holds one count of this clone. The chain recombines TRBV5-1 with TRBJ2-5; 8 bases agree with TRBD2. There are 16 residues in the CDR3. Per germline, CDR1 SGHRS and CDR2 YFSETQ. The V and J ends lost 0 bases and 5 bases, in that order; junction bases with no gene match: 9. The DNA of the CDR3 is TGCGCCAGCAGCTTGGCGGCACTAGCGGAAATGGAGACCCAGTACTTC. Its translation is CASSLAALAEMETQYF.

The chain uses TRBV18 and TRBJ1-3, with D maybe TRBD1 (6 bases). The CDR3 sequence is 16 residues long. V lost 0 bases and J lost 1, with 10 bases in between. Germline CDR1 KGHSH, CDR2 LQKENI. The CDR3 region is CASSPPQGSSGNTIYF. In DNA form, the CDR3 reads TGTGCCAGCTCACCACCACAGGGTTCTTCTGGAAACACCATATATTTT.

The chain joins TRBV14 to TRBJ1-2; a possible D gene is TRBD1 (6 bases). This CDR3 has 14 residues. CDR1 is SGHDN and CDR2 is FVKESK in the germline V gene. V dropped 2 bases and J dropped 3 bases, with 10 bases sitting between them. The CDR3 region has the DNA TGTGCCAGCAGCCAAAACAGGGAACACTATGGCTACACCTTC. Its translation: CASSQNREHYGYTF.

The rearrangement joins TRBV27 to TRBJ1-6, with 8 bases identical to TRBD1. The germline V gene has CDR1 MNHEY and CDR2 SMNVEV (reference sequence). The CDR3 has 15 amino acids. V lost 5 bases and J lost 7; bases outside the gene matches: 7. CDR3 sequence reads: CASSPRDRWNSPLHF. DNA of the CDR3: TGTGCCAGCAGTCCCCGGGACAGGTGGAATTCACCCCTCCACTTT.

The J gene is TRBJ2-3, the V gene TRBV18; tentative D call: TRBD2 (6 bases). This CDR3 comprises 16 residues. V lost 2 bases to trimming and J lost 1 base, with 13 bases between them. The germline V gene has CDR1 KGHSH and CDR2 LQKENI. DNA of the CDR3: TGTGCCAGCTCACCAAGGGGAGGCAGGGGCACAGATACGCAGTATTTT. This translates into CASSPRGGRGTDTQYF.

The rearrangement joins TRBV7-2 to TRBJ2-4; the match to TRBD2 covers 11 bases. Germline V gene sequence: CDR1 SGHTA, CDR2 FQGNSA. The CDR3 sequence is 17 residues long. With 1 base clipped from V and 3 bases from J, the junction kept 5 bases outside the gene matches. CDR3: CASSLGGLADNKNIQYF. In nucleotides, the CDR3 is TGTGCCAGCAGCTTAGGGGGACTAGCGGACAACAAAAACATTCAGTACTTC.

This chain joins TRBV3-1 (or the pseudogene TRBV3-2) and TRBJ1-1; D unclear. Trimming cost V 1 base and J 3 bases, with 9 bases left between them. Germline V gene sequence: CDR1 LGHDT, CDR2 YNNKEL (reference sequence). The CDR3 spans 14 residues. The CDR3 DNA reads TGTGCCAGCAGCCAAGCCCCGGGATACACTGAAGCTTTCTTT. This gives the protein CASSQAPGYTEAFF.

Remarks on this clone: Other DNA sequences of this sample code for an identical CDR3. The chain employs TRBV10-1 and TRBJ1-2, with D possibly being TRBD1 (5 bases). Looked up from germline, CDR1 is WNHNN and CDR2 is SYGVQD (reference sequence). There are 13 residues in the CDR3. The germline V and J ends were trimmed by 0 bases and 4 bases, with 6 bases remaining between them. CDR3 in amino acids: CASSESQGYGYTF. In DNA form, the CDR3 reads TGCGCCAGCAGTGAGTCCCAGGGCTATGGCTACACCTTC.

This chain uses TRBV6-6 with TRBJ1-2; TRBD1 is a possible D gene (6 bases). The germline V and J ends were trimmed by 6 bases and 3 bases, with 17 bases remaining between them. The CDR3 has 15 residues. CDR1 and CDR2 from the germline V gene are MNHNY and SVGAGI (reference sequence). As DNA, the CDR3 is TGTGCCAGCAGCCAGAACAGGGTACTTGACTATGGCTACACCTTC. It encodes CASSQNRVLDYGYTF.

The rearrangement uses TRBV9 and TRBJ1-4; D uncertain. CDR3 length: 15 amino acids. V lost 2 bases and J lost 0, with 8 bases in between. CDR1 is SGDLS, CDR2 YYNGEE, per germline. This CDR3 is CASSVSVTTNEKLFF. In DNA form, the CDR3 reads TGTGCCAGCAGCGTCAGCGTTACAACTAATGAAAAACTGTTTTTT.

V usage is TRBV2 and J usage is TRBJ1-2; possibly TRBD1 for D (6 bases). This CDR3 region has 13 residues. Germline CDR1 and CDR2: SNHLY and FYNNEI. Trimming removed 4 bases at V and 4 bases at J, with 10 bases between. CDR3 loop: CASSVEGGYGYTF. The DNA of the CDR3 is TGTGCCAGCAGTGTTGAAGGGGGCTATGGCTACACCTTC.

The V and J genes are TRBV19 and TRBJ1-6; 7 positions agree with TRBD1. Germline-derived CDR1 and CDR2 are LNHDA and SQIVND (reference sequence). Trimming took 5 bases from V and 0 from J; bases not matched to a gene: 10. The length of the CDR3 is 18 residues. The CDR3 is CASSGPGQLSSYNSPLHF. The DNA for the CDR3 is TGTGCCAGTAGTGGTCCGGGACAGCTGAGCTCCTATAATTCACCCCTCCACTTT. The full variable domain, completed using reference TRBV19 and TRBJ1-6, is DGGITQSPKYLFRKEGQNVTLSCEQNLNHDAMYWYRQDPGQGLRLIYYSQIVNDFQKGDIAEGYSVSREKKESFPLTVTSAQKNPTAFYLCASSGPGQLSSYNSPLHFGNGTRLTVT.

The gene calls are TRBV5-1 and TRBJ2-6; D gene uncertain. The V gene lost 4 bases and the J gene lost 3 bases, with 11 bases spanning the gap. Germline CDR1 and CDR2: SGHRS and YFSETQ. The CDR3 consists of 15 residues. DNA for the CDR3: TGCGCCAGCAGCAACTCCGGAGATGGGGCCAACGTCCTGACTTTC. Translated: CASSNSGDGANVLTF.